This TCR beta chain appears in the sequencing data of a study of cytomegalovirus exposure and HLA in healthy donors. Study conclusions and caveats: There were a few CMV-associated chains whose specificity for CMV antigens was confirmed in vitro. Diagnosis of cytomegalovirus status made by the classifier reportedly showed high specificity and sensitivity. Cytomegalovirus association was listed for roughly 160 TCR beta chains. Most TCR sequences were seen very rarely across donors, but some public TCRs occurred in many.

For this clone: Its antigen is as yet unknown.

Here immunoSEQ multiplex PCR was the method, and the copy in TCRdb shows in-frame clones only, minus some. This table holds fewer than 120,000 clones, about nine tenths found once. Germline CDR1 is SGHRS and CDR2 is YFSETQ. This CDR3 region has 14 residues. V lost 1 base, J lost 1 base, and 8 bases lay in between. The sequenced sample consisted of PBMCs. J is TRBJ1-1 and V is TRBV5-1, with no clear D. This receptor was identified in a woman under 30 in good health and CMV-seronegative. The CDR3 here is CASSLHLPNTEAFF. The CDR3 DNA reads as TGCGCCAGCAGCTTGCACTTACCGAACACTGAAGCTTTCTTT.